The clone carrying this TCR beta chain was counted only a few times. These data are taken from a study of beta chain features in type 1 diabetes. The CDR3 extends over 15 amino acids. Since all of the isolated RNA was reverse transcribed, expressed TCRB transcripts were what got sequenced. Repertoires were generated with immunoSEQ multiplex PCR, while TCRdb's copy carries only in-frame clones and drops some. Among 200,000 to 300,000 clones listed, around an eighth were seen once. The chain couples TRBV21-1 to TRBJ2-7; the listed D gene, TRBD1, was not tested against the DNA. TRBV21-1 is given as a pseudogene. The receptor's source is a woman in her thirties or forties in good health. Sequenced: naive CD4+ T cells from blood. The CDR3 here is CASRDRTGRVYEQYF. DNA of the CDR3: TGTGCCAGCAGAGACCGGACAGGGAGGGTCTACGAGCAGTACTTC.